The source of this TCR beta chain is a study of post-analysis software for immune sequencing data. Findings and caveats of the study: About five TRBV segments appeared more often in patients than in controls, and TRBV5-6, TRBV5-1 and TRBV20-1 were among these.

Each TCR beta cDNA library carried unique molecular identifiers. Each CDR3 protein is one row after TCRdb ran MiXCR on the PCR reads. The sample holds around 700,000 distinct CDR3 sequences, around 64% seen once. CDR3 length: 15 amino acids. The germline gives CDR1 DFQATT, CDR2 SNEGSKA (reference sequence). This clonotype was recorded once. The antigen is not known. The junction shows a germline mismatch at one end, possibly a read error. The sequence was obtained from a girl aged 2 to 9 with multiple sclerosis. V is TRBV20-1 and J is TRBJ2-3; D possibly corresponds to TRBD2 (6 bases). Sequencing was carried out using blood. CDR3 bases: TGCAGTGCTAGAGACGGGGGACTCGCTACAGATACGCGGTATTTT. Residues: CSARDGGLATDTRYF.